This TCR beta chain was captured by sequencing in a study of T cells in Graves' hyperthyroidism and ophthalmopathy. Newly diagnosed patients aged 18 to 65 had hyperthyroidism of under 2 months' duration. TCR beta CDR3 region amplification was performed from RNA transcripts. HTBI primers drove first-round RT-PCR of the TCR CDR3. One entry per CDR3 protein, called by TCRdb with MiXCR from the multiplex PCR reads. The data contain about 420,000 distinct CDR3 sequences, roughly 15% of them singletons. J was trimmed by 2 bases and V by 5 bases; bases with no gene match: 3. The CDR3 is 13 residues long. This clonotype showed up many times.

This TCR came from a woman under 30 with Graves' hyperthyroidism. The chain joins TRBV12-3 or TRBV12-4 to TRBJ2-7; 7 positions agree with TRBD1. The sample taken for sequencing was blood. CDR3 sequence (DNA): TGTGCCAGCAGTATAGACAGGGCCTACGAGCAGTACTTC. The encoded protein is CASSIDRAYEQYF.